A selection of T cell receptor beta chains follows, all from one sample in a study of blood T cell repertoires in COVID-19. Clones were sequenced by immunoSEQ multiplex PCR, and TCRdb holds only the in-frame ones, with some missing. The sample records approximately 100,000 clones, around 87% being singletons. Sequenced material: peripheral blood. The receptor set was obtained from a woman younger than 45 with acute or convalescent COVID-19. CDR3s include the opening cysteine and the closing phenylalanine or tryptophan. A D gene is named only where the DNA matches it firmly. Rows may omit the clone size; those that give it use once, few, many or a size class.

size: once
length: 15
D: TRBD2
J: TRBJ2-7
V: TRBV5-6
DNA: TGTGCCAGCAGTCCCGGGACTAGCGGGTACTACGAGCAGTACTTC
CDR3: CASSPGTSGYYEQYF

size: .
length: 17
D: .
J: TRBJ1-2
V: TRBV25-1
DNA: TGTGCCAGCAGTGAATTCTCGACAGGCGGTCTCTACTATGGCTACACCTTC
CDR3: CASSEFSTGGLYYGYTF

size: .
length: 14
D: .
J: TRBJ1-4
V: TRBV2
DNA: TGTGCCAGCAGTGAAGGCGATTCTAATGAAAAACTGTTTTTT
CDR3: CASSEGDSNEKLFF

size: .
length: 15
D: .
J: TRBJ2-2
V: TRBV2
DNA: TGTGCCAGCAGTAGGGGGACACTCCAAACCGGGGAGCTGTTTTTT
CDR3: CASSRGTLQTGELFF

size: .
length: 16
D: TRBD2
J: TRBJ2-2
V: TRBV27
DNA: TGTGCCAGCAGTTGGCTAGCGGGGGGGAACACCGGGGAGCTGTTTTTT
CDR3: CASSWLAGGNTGELFF

size: .
length: 15
D: TRBD1
J: TRBJ2-2
V: TRBV6-4
DNA: TGTGCCAGCCGAAGACAGGGGGCTGGAGGCGGGGAGCTGTTTTTT
CDR3: CASRRQGAGGGELFF

size: once
length: 14
D: TRBD1
J: TRBJ2-2
V: TRBV5-1
DNA: TGCGCCAGCAGAGAGGGACAGCTCACCGGGGAGCTGTTTTTT
CDR3: CASREGQLTGELFF

size: .
length: 16
D: .
J: TRBJ2-1
V: TRBV7-6
DNA: TGTGCCAGCAGCTCCGGAGCGGACGGCTCCTACAATGAGCAGTTCTTC
CDR3: CASSSGADGSYNEQFF

size: .
length: 15
D: .
J: TRBJ1-1
V: TRBV3-1/TRBV3-2
DNA: TGTGCCAGCAGCCAAGATCCCCAGGGGCGCACTGAAGCTTTCTTT
CDR3: CASSQDPQGRTEAFF

size: .
length: 12
D: .
J: TRBJ2-7
V: TRBV27
DNA: TGTGCCAGCAGTTTACCCCATGGCCCTGGTTCCTTC
CDR3: CASSLPHGPGSF

size: .
length: 14
D: .
J: TRBJ2-3
V: TRBV2
DNA: TGTGCCAGCAGAATACAGGGTGGGCCAGATACGCAGTATTTT
CDR3: CASRIQGGPDTQYF

size: .
length: 15
D: TRBD1
J: TRBJ1-6
V: TRBV19
DNA: TGTGCCAGTAGTATCGGGACAGGGGGTAATTCACCCCTCCACTTT
CDR3: CASSIGTGGNSPLHF

size: .
length: 14
D: .
J: TRBJ1-3
V: TRBV27
DNA: TGTGCCAGCAGTCCCCTTAACTCTGGAAACACCATATATTTT
CDR3: CASSPLNSGNTIYF

size: .
length: 13
D: TRBD2
J: TRBJ2-7
V: TRBV10-2
DNA: TGCGCCAGCAGTGGGGGGGGTTACTACGAGCAGTACTTC
CDR3: CASSGGGYYEQYF

size: few
length: 16
D: .
J: TRBJ2-1
V: TRBV5-6
DNA: TGTGCCAGCGTAAGGGCGGGGGCCGAATTCTACAATGAGCAGTTCTTC
CDR3: CASVRAGAEFYNEQFF

size: .
length: 16
D: TRBD1
J: TRBJ1-5
V: TRBV27
DNA: TGTGCCAGCAGTTCCGTGACAGGGGTTAGCAATCAGCCCCAGCATTTT
CDR3: CASSSVTGVSNQPQHF

size: .
length: 14
D: .
J: TRBJ1-1
V: TRBV7-2
DNA: TGTGCCAGCAGCGCTCAACAGGGAAGAACTGAAGCTTTCTTT
CDR3: CASSAQQGRTEAFF

size: .
length: 17
D: TRBD1
J: TRBJ2-2
V: TRBV7-3
DNA: TGTGCCAGCAGTTTACGCCCGGGGACAGCGAACACCGGGGAGCTGTTTTTT
CDR3: CASSLRPGTANTGELFF

size: .
length: 14
D: TRBD2
J: TRBJ2-3
V: TRBV30
DNA: TGTGCCTGGATGAGCGGGGAATTAGGAGATACGCAGTATTTT
CDR3: CAWMSGELGDTQYF

size: .
length: 14
D: .
J: TRBJ1-5
V: TRBV5-1
DNA: TGCGCCAGCAGCTCGGAGGGAGGCAATCAGCCCCAGCATTTT
CDR3: CASSSEGGNQPQHF